Listed below are T cell receptor beta chains from one sample, sequenced in a study of blood T cell repertoires in COVID-19. The data were produced by immunoSEQ multiplex PCR, yet TCRdb's version contains in-frame clones alone and is incomplete. This sample carries approximately 150,000 clones, roughly 90% of them seen once, and the ten largest clones take 15% to 20%. The sample was peripheral blood. The receptors stem from a man in his sixties with active or convalescent COVID-19. The CDR3 runs from the conserved cysteine through the conserved F or W. The order of the fields is V gene, clone size, J gene, D gene, CDR3 DNA, CDR3 protein. The D gene is left open where the match is weak. Expanded clones are given a class, and other clones once, few, many or no size at all.

TRBV5-1	-	TRBJ2-7	TRBD2	TGCGCCAGCAGCTCCGGGACTAGCGGGGGCCTAATCTCCTACGAGCAGTACTTC	CASSSGTSGGLISYEQYF
TRBV6-5	-	TRBJ2-7	-	TGTGCCAGCAGTTACTCCTATTCCGACGAGCAGTACTTC	CASSYSYSDEQYF
TRBV7-9	-	TRBJ1-5	-	TGTGCCAGCAGCTTAGAAGGGGCGGGCAATCAGCCCCAGCATTTT	CASSLEGAGNQPQHF
TRBV29-1	-	TRBJ2-1	TRBD1	TGCAGCGCGGACAGGGGGCGAGGTGAGCAGTTCTTC	CSADRGRGEQFF
TRBV7-9	few	TRBJ2-7	-	TGTGCCAGCAGTCGTTCGACAGAAACCTACGAGCAGTACTTC	CASSRSTETYEQYF
TRBV5-1	few	TRBJ1-3	TRBD1	TGCGCCAGCAAACCGGGACAGGGGAGGGGAAACACCATATATTTT	CASKPGQGRGNTIYF
TRBV5-4	-	TRBJ1-1	-	TGTGCCAGCAGCTTGGAGGGAGCTGAAGCTTTCTTT	CASSLEGAEAFF
TRBV27	-	TRBJ1-2	-	TGTGCCAGCAGCTCCAACCTCCCGGGACTAGACCTTAACTATGGCTACACCTTC	CASSSNLPGLDLNYGYTF
TRBV6-5	-	TRBJ1-1	-	TGTGCCAGCAGTTACTCGGGGCGCACTGAAGCTTTCTTT	CASSYSGRTEAFF
TRBV7-9	once	TRBJ2-3	-	TGTGCCAGCAGCGCCCCTCGGGGGGCTGGGACAGATACGCAGTATTTT	CASSAPRGAGTDTQYF
TRBV30	-	TRBJ2-7	-	TGTGCCTGGAGTAAGCGCCGGGAGCAGTACTTC	CAWSKRREQYF
TRBV5-1	-	TRBJ1-5	-	TGCGCCAGCAGCTTCCAGGGCGGTAGCAATCAGCCCCAGCATTTT	CASSFQGGSNQPQHF
TRBV14	-	TRBJ2-1	TRBD2	TGTGCCAGCAGTGATATCCGGGAGGGCCGTGCCAATGAGCAGTTCTTC	CASSDIREGRANEQFF
TRBV25-1	-	TRBJ2-2	-	TGTGCCAGCAGTGTGCGGGGTCCCAACACCGGGGAGCTGTTTTTT	CASSVRGPNTGELFF
TRBV4-2	-	TRBJ1-2	-	TGTGCCAGCAGCCAAGGCCCGCCGGGGGAGGGCTACACCTTC	CASSQGPPGEGYTF
TRBV5-1	-	TRBJ2-7	TRBD1	TGCGCCAGCAGCGGCAGGGGGTCCGACCCCAGCAGTATCAGAACCTTC	CASSGRGSDPSSIRTF
TRBV28	-	TRBJ1-1	-	TGTGCCAGCTTCCACAGGGAGAACACTGAAGCTTTCTTT	CASFHRENTEAFF
TRBV27	-	TRBJ1-1	TRBD1	TGTGCCAGCAGGCTGACAGGGGGAGGGTACACTGAAGCTTTCTTT	CASRLTGGGYTEAFF
TRBV5-1	-	TRBJ1-1	TRBD1	TGCGCCAGCAGCTTGGGACAGGGGGCGCCTGAAGCTTTCTTT	CASSLGQGAPEAFF
TRBV14	-	TRBJ2-3	TRBD2	TGTGCCAGCAGCCAGCAAGACCTCGGGACTATTCCCCTCATGGATACGCAGTATTTT	CASSQQDLGTIPLMDTQYF
TRBV7-8	-	TRBJ2-1	-	TGTGCCAGCAGCCCTCGCAATGAGCAGTTCTTC	CASSPRNEQFF
TRBV7-2	-	TRBJ2-7	TRBD2	TGTGCCAGCAGCTTAGAACTAGCGGGGGGGCACGAGCAGTACTTC	CASSLELAGGHEQYF
TRBV28	once	TRBJ1-5	TRBD1	TGTGCCAGCAGTTCCGGGACAGGCAATCAGCCCCAGCATTTT	CASSSGTGNQPQHF
TRBV21-1	-	TRBJ2-7	-	TGTGCCAGCAGCATTTATCCGGACAGGAGGGACTTC	CASSIYPDRRDF
TRBV7-9	-	TRBJ1-3	TRBD1	TGTGCCAGCAGCCGGGACAGGGGGCCTTTAAGCAACACCATATATTTT	CASSRDRGPLSNTIYF
TRBV6-4	-	TRBJ2-5	TRBD1	TGTGCCAGCAGTGACGGAGCCCGGACAGGGAAAGAGACCCAGTACTTC	CASSDGARTGKETQYF
TRBV21-1	-	TRBJ1-2	-	TGTGCCAGCAGCAAAGAAGGCCAGGGGGCGAATGGCTACACCTTC	CASSKEGQGANGYTF
TRBV4-2	-	TRBJ1-2	-	TGTGCCAGCAGCCAAGCGGCGGAGTATCTGGGAGCTAACTATGGCTACACCTTC	CASSQAAEYLGANYGYTF
TRBV10-2	-	TRBJ2-5	-	TGCGCCAGCAGTGAGTCTAGCCAAGAGACCCAGTACTTC	CASSESSQETQYF
TRBV11-2	-	TRBJ2-3	TRBD2	TGTGCCAGCAGCATCGGACTAGCGGTGACTTATTTT	CASSIGLAVTYF
TRBV6-5	-	TRBJ1-3	TRBD1	TGTGCCAGCAGTTACCAGGGGGCGTCTGGAAACACCATATATTTT	CASSYQGASGNTIYF
TRBV7-9	-	TRBJ1-5	TRBD1	TGTGCCAGCAGCCAGGGGGTCAATCAGCCCCAGCATTTT	CASSQGVNQPQHF
TRBV11-2	few	TRBJ1-5	-	TGTGCCAGCAGCTTAGAGGGCGGCAATCAGCCCCAGCATTTT	CASSLEGGNQPQHF
TRBV10-1	-	TRBJ1-1	-	TGCGCCAGCAGTCTCTCGGGTAGTGGGACTGAAGCTTTCTTT	CASSLSGSGTEAFF
TRBV19	-	TRBJ2-1	TRBD1	TGTGCCAGTGTACCGGGACAGGGATACAATGAGCAGTTCTTC	CASVPGQGYNEQFF
TRBV2	once	TRBJ2-1	-	TGTGCCAGCAGTGAGCAGGACAGCCCATACAATGAGCAGTTCTTC	CASSEQDSPYNEQFF
TRBV7-9	-	TRBJ1-1	TRBD1	TGTGCCAGCAGTTCCGAAGGGGGCGAGGCTGAAGCTTTCTTT	CASSSEGGEAEAFF
TRBV10-3	-	TRBJ2-7	-	TGTGCCATCAGTGAGTCGGGAAACTCGTGGGGGGAGTTATTC	CAISESGNSWGELF
TRBV7-9	-	TRBJ1-3	-	TGTGCCAGCATTTGGGGGCGTACAGAGAGCTCTGGAAACACCATATATTTT	CASIWGRTESSGNTIYF
TRBV5-3	-	TRBJ2-7	TRBD1	TGTGCCAGAAGCTTGGGGGCAGGGGGAGTCTACGAGCAGTACTTC	CARSLGAGGVYEQYF
TRBV5-1	-	TRBJ2-2	-	TGCGCCAGCAGCTTGGAGGAGCGGAACACCGGGGAGCTGTTTTTT	CASSLEERNTGELFF